The rows below give T cell receptor beta chains drawn from one sample of a study of Ad26.COV2.S vaccination and SARS-CoV-2 variants. Using immunoSEQ multiplex PCR, the repertoire was profiled, and TCRdb retains in-frame clones only, with some absent. The sample shows hundreds of thousands of clones, 89% of them seen only once. Specimen: peripheral blood, collected in a trial of Ad26.COV2.S vaccine versus placebo. The receptors shown here come from a person aged 18-60 years who received the Ad26.COV2.S COVID-19 vaccine or a placebo. Both conserved end residues are part of each CDR3. The D gene is left open where the match is weak. Clone size is not always given. Where it is, it says once, few, many or a class for expanded clones.

J gene	V gene	D gene	clone size	CDR3 protein	CDR3 DNA
TRBJ2-1	TRBV5-4	NA	NA	CASRGGSYNEQFF	TGTGCCAGCAGGGGGGGCTCCTACAATGAGCAGTTCTTC
TRBJ2-1	TRBV5-1	NA	NA	CASRRLTIYNEQFF	TGCGCCAGCAGGCGTCTCACAATCTACAATGAGCAGTTCTTC
TRBJ2-1	TRBV30	NA	NA	CAWSMEYNEQFF	TGTGCCTGGTCCATGGAATACAATGAGCAGTTCTTC
TRBJ2-1	TRBV3-1/TRBV3-2	TRBD2	once	CASSQSRTSGSRQFF	TGTGCCAGCAGCCAATCCCGGACTAGCGGGAGCCGGCAGTTCTTC
TRBJ1-2	TRBV5-1	TRBD1	NA	CASSLTGTGGYGYTF	TGCGCCAGCAGCTTGACCGGGACAGGGGGCTATGGCTACACCTTC
TRBJ1-6	TRBV7-9	TRBD1	NA	CASSLVQGIGSPLHF	TGTGCCAGCAGCTTAGTACAGGGGATCGGCTCACCCCTCCACTTT
TRBJ2-7	TRBV13	NA	few	CASSKGGLSYEQYF	TGTGCCAGCAGCAAGGGTGGGCTCTCCTACGAGCAGTACTTC
TRBJ2-4	TRBV21-1	NA	NA	CASSKVRQRNIQYF	TGTGCCAGCAGCAAAGTGAGACAGAGAAACATTCAGTACTTC
TRBJ2-1	TRBV21-1	NA	NA	CASQATPSDEQFF	TGTGCCAGCCAAGCCACGCCCTCCGATGAGCAGTTCTTC
TRBJ1-5	TRBV27	TRBD1	NA	CASSRYRGSNQPQHF	TGTGCCAGCAGTCGATACAGGGGAAGCAATCAGCCCCAGCATTTT
TRBJ2-5	TRBV3-1/TRBV3-2	NA	NA	CASSRRDHPEYF	TGTGCCAGCAGCCGAAGGGACCACCCCGAGTACTTC
TRBJ2-3	TRBV2	NA	NA	CASSDAIRDTQYF	TGTGCCAGCAGTGATGCCATTCGGGATACGCAGTATTTT
TRBJ1-1	TRBV19	NA	NA	CASSRLGQNTEAFF	TGTGCCAGTAGCAGGTTGGGCCAGAACACTGAAGCTTTCTTT
TRBJ2-1	TRBV29-1	NA	NA	CSASFASYNEQFF	TGCAGCGCCAGCTTTGCCTCCTACAATGAGCAGTTCTTC
TRBJ1-2	TRBV6-6	TRBD1	NA	CASSLQGPVYGYTF	TGTGCCAGCAGCCTACAGGGGCCCGTCTATGGCTACACCTTC
TRBJ1-6	TRBV28	NA	NA	CASSTTVNSPLHF	TGTGCCAGCAGTACAACGGTGAATTCACCCCTCCACTTT
TRBJ1-1	TRBV7-9	NA	NA	CASSPQVNTEAFF	TGTGCCAGCAGCCCACAGGTGAACACTGAAGCTTTCTTT
TRBJ2-2	TRBV2	TRBD1	few	CASSGPGQGTGELFF	TGTGCCAGCAGTGGACCGGGACAGGGCACCGGGGAGCTGTTTTTT
TRBJ1-2	TRBV20-1	NA	NA	CSASRRTF	TGCAGTGCTAGCCGGCGAACCTTC
TRBJ1-4	TRBV15	TRBD1	NA	CATSLRVGRGHEKLFF	TGTGCCACCAGCTTAAGAGTTGGCAGGGGGCATGAAAAACTGTTTTTT
TRBJ2-3	TRBV7-9	TRBD2	NA	CASSSRTSGDTDTQYF	TGTGCCAGCAGCTCCCGGACTAGCGGGGACACAGATACGCAGTATTTT
TRBJ2-3	TRBV11-1	TRBD1	once	CASSLDRGPDTQYF	TGTGCCAGCAGCTTAGACAGGGGACCAGATACGCAGTATTTT
TRBJ1-2	TRBV19	TRBD1	NA	CASWDSVYGYTF	TGTGCCAGTTGGGACAGCGTCTATGGCTACACCTTC
TRBJ1-6	TRBV6-2/TRBV6-3	NA	once	CASSYGYSNSPLHF	TGTGCCAGCAGTTACGGCTACAGCAATTCACCCCTCCACTTT
TRBJ2-3	TRBV10-3	TRBD2	NA	CAISRTSEGPDTQYF	TGTGCCATCAGTAGGACTAGTGAGGGCCCAGATACGCAGTATTTT
TRBJ1-2	TRBV10-3	NA	NA	CAISESGLGGYTF	TGTGCCATCAGTGAATCGGGGTTGGGGGGCTACACCTTC
TRBJ2-7	TRBV4-3	NA	NA	CASSQDSGGTYEQYF	TGCGCCAGCAGCCAAGATTCGGGGGGCACCTACGAGCAGTACTTC
TRBJ1-5	TRBV4-3	NA	NA	CASSPWSNNQPQHF	TGCGCCAGCAGCCCTTGGTCCAACAATCAGCCCCAGCATTTT
TRBJ2-7	TRBV19	TRBD1	NA	CASSTSTGQSYEQYF	TGTGCCAGTAGTACCAGCACGGGACAGTCCTACGAGCAGTACTTC
TRBJ1-1	TRBV2	NA	NA	CASSDGAADTEAFF	TGTGCCAGCAGTGACGGGGCGGCGGACACTGAAGCTTTCTTT
TRBJ2-2	TRBV10-1	NA	few	CASSVRGSGELFF	TGCGCCAGCAGTGTACGGGGGTCCGGGGAGCTGTTTTTT